What follows are 3 T cell receptor beta chains derived from one specimen sequenced in a study of T cell repertoires in cytomegalovirus infection. One entry per CDR3 protein, called by TCRdb with MiXCR from the reads. This table has about 700,000 distinct CDR3 sequences, around 30% appearing once. Their recognized antigens are unknown. The sequences come from cultured PBMCs, collected from culture after CMV antigen stimulation. Source of these receptors: a human donor in good health (CMV status not recorded). Some clones in this sample may be carry-over from other donors' samples.

This clonotype was recorded at least ten times. The CDR3 is CASSGGPHYNSPLHF. CDR3 nucleotides: TGTGCCAGCAGCGGCGGACCTCACTATAATTCACCCCTCCACTTT. This chain joins TRBV5-5 and TRBJ1-6; the D is unclear. The CDR3 spans 15 residues. The germline V gene has CDR1 SGHKS and CDR2 YYEKEE (reference sequence). The V end was cut by 4 bases, the J end by 3 bases, with 11 bases between. The whole variable domain, filled in from reference TRBV5-5 and TRBJ1-6, reads DAGVTQSPTHLIKTRGQQVTLRCSPISGHKSVSWYQQVLGQGPQFIFQYYEKEERGRGNFPDRFSARQFPNYSSELNVNALLLGDSALYLCASSGGPHYNSPLHFGNGTRLTVT.

This chain links TRBV6-8 with TRBJ2-3, with TRBD2 matching 7 bases. CDR1 is MNHGY, CDR2 SAAAGT, per germline. This CDR3 contains 16 residues. J gave up 4 bases and V 5 bases, and 12 bases lay outside the gene matches. CDR3 region: CASSPRAAGVADTQYF. The CDR3 coding sequence is TGTGCCAGCAGTCCCCGAGCGGCGGGGGTCGCAGATACGCAGTATTTT.

V usage is TRBV12-3 or TRBV12-4 and J usage is TRBJ2-1, with TRBD2 identical over 10 bases. V shed 6 bases and J 9 bases; nucleotides not matched to a gene: 8. The CDR3 spans 14 residues. CDR3: CASRGGTSEREQFF. Here the CDR3 DNA reads TGTGCCAGCAGGGGAGGGACTAGCGAGCGTGAGCAGTTCTTC.